This T cell receptor (beta chain) was obtained from a study of early T cells in non-severe SARS-CoV-2 infection listed by TCRdb under 2021. About the investigation overall: Bulk RNA from unsorted whole blood was used for TCR sequencing, so alpha and beta chains could not be paired.

What the research found in general, with its limitations: Matching against VDJdb was skewed toward anti-spike CD8 responses, likely underestimated virus-specific expansions, and missed private and CD4 specificities.

The library was produced with 5' RACE. Reads for this sample came from a NextSeq 500. Unique molecular identifiers were attached to individual cDNA molecules in the TCR library protocol so that sequencing error and PCR bias could be corrected. Both TCR alpha and beta chains were sequenced, and tight co-correlation was observed between alpha and beta sequence abundances in each sample. The paper's processing steps were these. Decombinator V4 was used to annotate the V gene, J gene and CDR3 of the TCR sequences. TCRs were defined as expanded if a significant change between any two time points was detected under a Poisson model with p below 0.0001. Abundances of TCRs were expressed as counts per million after normalisation to the total number of TCRs sequenced in each sample. MAIT TCRs were defined by TRAV1-2 paired with TRAJ12, TRAJ20 or TRAJ33, and iNKT TCRs by TRAV10 paired with TRAJ18. VDJdb, accessed 1 November 2021, was searched for CMV, EBV and SARS-CoV-2 annotated TCRs, excluding TCRs annotated for multiple antigens. TCRdb reworked the public reads: Q25 trimming with fastp, MiXCR clone assembly, productive beta chains retained. Merged by CDR3 protein, the rows form single entries marked with the most common genes and DNA. The V and J calls here are based on TCRdb, not the publication. The sample contains tens of thousands of distinct CDR3 sequences, 5.5% to 7.5% of them found a single time. The top ten constitute around 21% of the sample.

The study was a case-control design nested within a healthcare worker cohort in London, UK, with weekly nasopharyngeal swab PCR tests and blood sampling. Healthcare workers were enrolled in the week of the UK lockdown, from 23 to 31 March 2020, and were followed every week for up to roughly 15 weeks. Of note for this clonotype: This clone's antigen is unknown. One base away there is no much larger clone; base qualities are not given.

The junction carries 8 bases between V and J, which are trimmed by 5 bases and 7 bases respectively. The germline V gene sets CDR1 to MNHEY and CDR2 to SVGEGT. The CDR3, from cysteine to phenylalanine, totals 12 residues. Only the CDR3 part of the read is kept: 36 bases, read in frame from the first base. The chain links TRBV6-2 or TRBV6-3 with TRBJ2-2; 5 matching bases give a weak D call of TRBD2. This specimen consisted of whole blood, obtained at baseline. This clonotype originated in an adult who was a healthcare worker with PCR-confirmed SARS-CoV-2 infection or an uninfected control (not recorded which). The base sequence is TGTGCCAGCAGTCACGGAGGCGGGGAGCTGTTTTTT. This translates into CASSHGGGELFF.